These 23 T cell receptor beta chains originate from one sample sequenced in a study of spatial heterogeneity in lung cancer. One entry per CDR3 protein, called by TCRdb with MiXCR from the 5' RACE reads. The data hold about 5,700 distinct CDR3 sequences, with under 20% observed a single time. Time point indicated: sample taken at primary tumor resection. The study's findings and limits: Mutation tallies in tumors tracked expanded intratumoral alpha and beta TCR counts.

These receptors' antigens are unknown. This specimen was lung tumor tissue, taken at surgery. These receptors originate from a male donor with early-stage non-small cell lung cancer.

In its sample, this clonotype is medium-sized (0.01 to 0.1%). The chain is built from TRBV10-3 and TRBJ1-5; 7 bases are shared with TRBD1. Germline V gene sequence: CDR1 ENHRY, CDR2 SYGVKD. The CDR3 sequence is 15 residues long. J was trimmed by 4 bases and V by 6 bases; bases with no gene match: 9. The CDR3 loop reads CAISTNSGGNQPQHF. The CDR3 region has the DNA TGTGCCATCAGCACCAACTCAGGGGGAAATCAGCCCCAGCATTTT.

By sample fraction, this clonotype is medium-sized. The chain carries TRBV5-1 and TRBJ2-3; D ambiguous. V was clipped by 0 bases and J by 2 bases, with 13 bases between them. Germline V gives CDR1 SGHRS, CDR2 YFSETQ. This CDR3 spans 16 amino acids. CDR3 protein: CASSLASQTNTDTQYF. The DNA for the CDR3 is TGCGCCAGCAGCTTGGCCAGTCAAACCAACACAGATACGCAGTATTTT.

Sample share makes this clonotype medium-sized. This chain joins TRBV12-3 or TRBV12-4 and TRBJ2-5, with D possibly TRBD1 on 6 matching bases. The V and J ends lost 6 bases and 5 bases respectively, with 19 bases between them. This CDR3 comprises 15 residues. CDR3 sequence (DNA): TGTGCCAGCAGCTATGGGACATCCGCGGGTGAGACCCAGTACTTC. This gives the protein CASSYGTSAGETQYF.

This clonotype is labeled as medium-sized (0.01 to 0.1%). The V gene is TRBV27, the J gene TRBJ2-1; 12 positions agree with TRBD2. CDR1 is MNHEY and CDR2 is SMNVEV in the germline V gene (reference sequence). V was clipped by 3 bases and J by 7 bases; unmatched bases: 4. The length of the CDR3 is 15 residues. The CDR3 nucleotides are TGTGCCAGCAGTTTCAGTCTAGCGGGGGGGAATGAGCAGTTCTTC. Protein sequence: CASSFSLAGGNEQFF.

This clonotype qualifies as large. The V gene is TRBV4-2, the J gene TRBJ2-7; D remains ambiguous. Per the germline V gene, CDR1 is LGHNA and CDR2 is YNFKEQ. This CDR3 is 13 amino acids long. V was clipped by 0 bases and J by 6 bases, with 9 bases between them. The CDR3 nucleotides read TGTGCCAGCAGCCAAGATGGAAATCTCGAGCAGTACTTC. This codes for CASSQDGNLEQYF.

By its share, this clonotype is medium-sized (0.01 to 0.1%). The genes are TRBV5-4 and TRBJ2-1, with D perhaps given as TRBD1 or TRBD2 (5 bases each). The CDR3 runs 15 residues. Trimming pared 7 bases from V and 7 bases from J, leaving 21 bases between. In germline, CDR1 is SGHNT, CDR2 YYREEE (reference sequence). CDR3 nucleotide sequence: TGTGCCAGCCAGCCCTATGGGACGGCCGTTAATGAGCAGTTCTTC. It translates to CASQPYGTAVNEQFF.

In its sample, this clonotype ranks as medium-sized. The chain is built from TRBV27 and TRBJ1-2, with a possible D match to TRBD1 (6 bases). The germline CDR1 and CDR2 sequences are MNHEY and SMNVEV (reference sequence). V was clipped by 0 bases and J by 3 bases, with 11 bases between them. The CDR3 runs to 15 residues. CDR3 protein: CASSLSLRGYYGYTF. In DNA form, the CDR3 reads TGTGCCAGCAGTTTATCGTTGAGGGGGTACTATGGCTACACCTTC.

This clonotype qualifies as medium-sized. The V gene is TRBV6-2 or TRBV6-3, the J gene TRBJ2-5; D remains ambiguous. Germline assignment: CDR1 MNHEY and CDR2 SVGEGT. There are 13 residues in the CDR3. Trimming pared 2 bases from V and 5 bases from J, leaving 9 bases between. CDR3 nucleotide sequence: TGTGCCAGCAGTTACGATCGTTGGGAGACCCAGTACTTC. Protein: CASSYDRWETQYF.

This clonotype was observed a handful of times. A clone one base away is much larger, so this may be a read error. The CDR3 loop reads CASSSTNSPPHF. In DNA form, the CDR3 reads TGTGCCAGCAGTTCGACAAATTCACCCCCCCACTTT. The V and J genes are TRBV27 and TRBJ1-6, with D uncertain. The CDR3 extends over 12 amino acids. Germline V gene data show CDR1 as MNHEY and CDR2 as SMNVEV (reference sequence).

This clonotype is labeled medium-sized. V and J are TRBV12-3 or TRBV12-4 and TRBJ2-6; TRBD1 agrees at 7 bases. The V segment lost 5 bases and the J segment 0 bases; nucleotides outside the gene matches: 7. CDR3 length equals 17 residues. CDR3 loop: CASSQRRQGSGANVLTF. Here the CDR3 DNA reads TGTGCCAGCAGTCAAAGGAGACAGGGCTCTGGGGCCAACGTCCTGACTTTC.

By share, this clonotype ranks as medium-sized. This rearrangement joins TRBV5-6 to TRBJ2-1, with D perhaps assigned TRBD1 or TRBD2 (5 bases each). Trimming pared 2 bases from V and 6 bases from J, leaving 12 bases between. CDR1 and CDR2 from the germline V gene are SGHDT and YYEEEE. The CDR3 extends over 14 amino acids. The chain's CDR3 is CASSFPGTGNEQFF. The CDR3 DNA reads as TGTGCCAGCAGCTTCCCAGGGACGGGCAATGAGCAGTTCTTC.

This rearrangement joins TRBV29-1 to TRBJ2-5, with 7 bases lining up with TRBD2. V trimming: 4 bases; J trimming: 4 bases; junction bases outside the gene matches: 6. The length of the CDR3 is 13 residues. Germline V gene data show CDR1 as SQVTM and CDR2 as ANQGSEA. The CDR3 nucleotides read TGCAGCGTTGGCGGCGGGGGAGCAGAGACCCAGTACTTC. This codes for CSVGGGGAETQYF.

By sample share, this clonotype is medium-sized. This chain links TRBV5-6 with TRBJ2-2; 13 bases are a match to TRBD2. CDR1 is SGHDT and CDR2 is YYEEEE in the germline V gene. This CDR3 is built from 18 residues. The junction had 10 bases not matched to a gene; V was cut back by 4 bases and J by 4 bases. CDR3 DNA: TGTGCCAGCAGCGGACTACTAGCGGGAGGGCCTAGCACCGGGGAGCTGTTTTTT. It specifies CASSGLLAGGPSTGELFF.

This clonotype is medium-sized. The J gene is TRBJ2-7, the V gene TRBV19; TRBD1 agrees at 10 bases. V lost 5 bases and J lost 3; bases outside the gene matches: 7. In germline, CDR1 is LNHDA, CDR2 SQIVND (reference sequence). The CDR3 consists of 15 residues. For the CDR3, the DNA is TGTGCCAGTAGTCCCGGGACAGGGGCCCGCTACGAGCAGTACTTC. Translated: CASSPGTGARYEQYF.

This clonotype has more than one count but fewer than ten. This chain connects TRBV7-2 to TRBJ1-3; TRBD1 matches 7 bases. The germline V gene encodes CDR1 SGHTA and CDR2 FQGNSA. There are 15 residues in the CDR3. V lost 5 bases to trimming and J lost 0 bases; unmatched junction nucleotides: 4. The CDR3, as DNA: TGTGCCAGCAGCATCGGACAGGCCTCTGGAAACACCATATATTTT. Protein product: CASSIGQASGNTIYF.

This clonotype is medium-sized. The genes are TRBV28 and TRBJ2-7; D gene uncertain. V lost 4 bases, J lost 5 bases, and 9 bases lay in between. CDR3 size: 12 residues. CDR1 is MDHEN and CDR2 is SYDVKM in the germline V gene. CDR3 sequence (DNA): TGTGCCAGCAGTTCCGACGGAAACGAGCAGTACTTC. It translates to CASSSDGNEQYF. The complete variable domain, with remaining parts taken from reference TRBV28 and TRBJ2-7, reads DVKVTQSSRYLVKRTGEKVFLECVQDMDHENMFWYRQDPGLGLRLIYFSYDVKMKEKGDIPEGYSVSREKKERFSLILESASTNQTSMYLCASSSDGNEQYFGPGTRLTVT.

This clonotype was seen just once. The chain links TRBV10-3 to TRBJ1-1, with D possibly TRBD1 on 6 matching bases. This CDR3 comprises 13 residues. Germline CDR1 is ENHRY and CDR2 is SYGVKD. The ends were cut back, 0 bases at V and 6 bases at J, with 8 bases in the middle. CDR3 in DNA: TGTGCCATCAGTGAGTCAGGGGGGGCTGAAGCTTTCTTT. Translating gives CAISESGGAEAFF.

A few counts support this clonotype. The gene calls are TRBV27 and TRBJ2-7; 11 bases line up with TRBD2. Per germline, CDR1 MNHEY and CDR2 SMNVEV (reference sequence). The CDR3 has 15 residues. V lost 6 bases to trimming and J lost 3 bases; unmatched junction nucleotides: 7. CDR3 sequence reads: CASRPTSGSLYEQYF. CDR3 in DNA: TGTGCCAGCAGACCAACTAGCGGGAGCCTCTACGAGCAGTACTTC.

This chain joins TRBV20-1 and TRBJ1-6; the match to TRBD1 covers 7 bases. Per germline, CDR1 DFQATT and CDR2 SNEGSKA (reference sequence). The CDR3 extends over 15 amino acids. The V and J ends lost 5 bases and 5 bases, in that order; junction bases with no gene match: 9. This CDR3 reads CSAPHRTGDNSPLHF. The CDR3 coding sequence is TGCAGTGCTCCCCACCGGACAGGAGATAATTCACCCCTCCACTTT.

Judged by abundance, this clonotype is medium-sized (0.01 to 0.1%). J is TRBJ2-3 and V is TRBV7-6; 8 nucleotides line up with TRBD2. This CDR3 is built from 14 residues. Germline lookup yields CDR1 SGHVS and CDR2 FNYEAQ. After removal of 5 bases from V and 1 base from J, the junction contained 2 bases not matched to a gene. In DNA form, the CDR3 reads TGTGCCAGCAGCCGAGCGGGGGGCACAGATACGCAGTATTTT. Its protein is CASSRAGGTDTQYF. The entire variable domain, with the rest obtained from reference TRBV7-6 and TRBJ2-3, is as follows: GAGVSQSPRYKVTKRGQDVALRCDPISGHVSLYWYRQALGQGPEFLTYFNYEAQQDKSGLPNDRFSAERPEGSISTLTIQRTEQRDSAMYRCASSRAGGTDTQYFGPGTRLTVL.

In this sample, this clonotype is medium-sized. The chain joins TRBV12-3 or TRBV12-4 to TRBJ1-4; unclear D gene. The CDR3 consists of 14 residues. Trimming cost V 5 bases and J 9 bases, with 16 bases left between them. CDR3 DNA sequence: TGTGCCAGCAGTCGGACGGCTGGGAGGAAAAAACTGTTTTTT. As protein: CASSRTAGRKKLFF.

This clonotype counts as medium-sized. The rearrangement uses TRBV4-1 and TRBJ2-7; weak D call: TRBD1 (5 bases). From germline, CDR1 is MGHRA and CDR2 YSYEKL. Deletions cut 3 bases from V and 5 bases from J, with 14 bases between. The CDR3 runs 14 residues. The CDR3: CASSQGPGLNEQYF. The CDR3 DNA sequence: TGCGCCAGCAGCCAGGGTCCAGGGCTCAACGAGCAGTACTTC.

By share of the sample, this clonotype is medium-sized (0.01 to 0.1%). The genes are TRBV20-1 and TRBJ2-2; D remains ambiguous. The V end lost 2 bases, the J end lost 5 bases, and 12 bases lay between the germline ends. The germline CDR1 and CDR2 sequences are DFQATT and SNEGSKA (reference sequence). The CDR3 has 14 residues. This CDR3 is CSARKLGRTGELFF. The CDR3 nucleotides are TGCAGTGCTAGAAAACTCGGTCGGACCGGGGAGCTGTTTTTT.